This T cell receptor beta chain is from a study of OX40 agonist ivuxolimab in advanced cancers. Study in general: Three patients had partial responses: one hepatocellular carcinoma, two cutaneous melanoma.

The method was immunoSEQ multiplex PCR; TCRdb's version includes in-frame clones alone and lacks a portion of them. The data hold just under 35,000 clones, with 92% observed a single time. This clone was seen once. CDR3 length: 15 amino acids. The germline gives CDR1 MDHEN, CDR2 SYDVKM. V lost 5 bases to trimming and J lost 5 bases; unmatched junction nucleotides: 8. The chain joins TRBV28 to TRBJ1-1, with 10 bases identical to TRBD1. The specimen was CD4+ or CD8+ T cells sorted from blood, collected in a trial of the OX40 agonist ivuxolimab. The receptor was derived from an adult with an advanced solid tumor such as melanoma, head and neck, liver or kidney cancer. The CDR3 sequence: CASSPRDRGKTEAFF. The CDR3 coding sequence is TGTGCCAGCAGTCCCCGGGACAGGGGAAAAACTGAAGCTTTCTTT.